Listed here are 3 T cell receptor beta chains from one sample, sequenced in a study of T cell responses to AZD1222 COVID-19 vaccine. Measured with immunoSEQ multiplex PCR; TCRdb has only the in-frame clones, and not every one. The table shows under 25,000 clones, with 84% occurring only once. This material consisted of peripheral blood, taken 28 days after the second AZD1222 dose. All receptors derive from an adult who received the AZD1222 COVID-19 vaccine.

The chain recombines TRBV5-4 with TRBJ2-2; 8 bases map to TRBD1. Germline V gene lookup returns CDR1 SGHNT and CDR2 YYREEE (reference sequence). The CDR3 spans 15 residues. Trimming took 3 bases from V and 6 from J; bases not matched to a gene: 7. This CDR3 is CASSSLQGGAGELFF. The CDR3 DNA follows: TGTGCCAGCAGCTCCCTACAGGGGGGCGCCGGGGAGCTGTTTTTT.

The chain's CDR3 is CASSDGHFATNEKLFF. The CDR3 nucleotides are TGTGCCAGCAGTGATGGACATTTTGCAACTAATGAAAAACTGTTTTTT. The rearrangement uses TRBV6-1 and TRBJ1-4, with a tentative D call TRBD1 (5 bases). Between the trimmed V and J ends, which lost 3 bases and 0 bases, there was a span of 11 bases. This CDR3 has 16 amino acids. The germline V gene encodes CDR1 MNHNS and CDR2 SASEGT.

V is TRBV18 and J is TRBJ1-4; D call uncertain. Germline V lookup: CDR1 KGHSH, CDR2 LQKENI. The CDR3 is made up of 15 amino acids. V lost 4 bases to trimming and J lost 0 bases, with 9 bases between them. This chain's CDR3 is CASSLGQATNEKLFF. CDR3 coding DNA: TGTGCCAGCTCACTAGGGCAAGCAACTAATGAAAAACTGTTTTTT.